Included here is one TCR beta chain sequence, with context. Its antigen is unidentified. A much bigger clone sits one base away, suggesting this may be a read error. This specimen comes from a study of post-analysis software for immune sequencing data. As for the study in general: Some patients lacked subtype; others had relapsing-remitting, secondary progressive or progressive-relapsing disease.

Points from the study as a whole: Samples from a shared batch, those prepared together, strongly co-clustered by F measure. Comparison of patients with controls showed four or five TRBV segments more frequent in patients, TRBV5-6, TRBV5-1 and TRBV20-1 among them. Diversity measured as normalized Chao1 was significantly lower in multiple sclerosis patients than in controls.

Unique molecular identifiers were present in the TCR beta cDNA libraries. About 500,000 cDNA molecules were obtained from roughly 0.93 to 9.6 million T cells. From the PCR reads, TCRdb called clonotypes with MiXCR, one entry per CDR3 protein. The repertoire has roughly 200,000 distinct CDR3 sequences, around 29% of them found once; the top ten carry about 3.4%. This CDR3 spans 15 amino acids. Germline V gives CDR1 SQVTM, CDR2 ANQGSEA. With 6 bases clipped from V and 7 bases from J, the junction kept 15 bases outside the gene matches. Material for sequencing was blood. This sequence was found in a girl aged 2-17 years with multiple sclerosis. The chain uses TRBV29-1 and TRBJ2-1, with 7 bases that match TRBD1. CDR3 amino acids: CSVAQSEGAPNEQFF. DNA for the CDR3: TGCAGCGTGGCCCAAAGCGAGGGGGCCCCAAATGAGCAGTTCTTC.